The entry below describes one TCR beta chain. Its antigen is not known. This entry belongs to a study of shared clonotypes between healthy human individuals. Points from the study as a whole: Naive subsets typically showed greater estimated richness than memory subsets.

Germline V CDR1 and CDR2: MNHEY, SVGAGI. V was pared by 5 bases and J by 8 bases, with 7 bases between. The CDR3 sequence is 11 residues long. Some clones are missing from TCRdb's copy, which holds only in-frame ones; the method was immunoSEQ multiplex PCR. Found here are approximately 1,000,000 clones, 77% of them singletons; the top ten hold approximately 0.9%. The sample taken for sequencing was memory CD4+ T cells from PBMCs. Subset in this sample: CD45RA-negative fraction. This clonotype was obtained from a man aged 18 to 29 in good health. Some clones in this sample may be carry-over from other donors' samples. The J gene is TRBJ2-1, the V gene TRBV6-5, with no clear D. Here the CDR3 DNA reads TGTGCCAGCAGTCAAGGACATGAGCAGTTCTTC. It translates to CASSQGHEQFF.